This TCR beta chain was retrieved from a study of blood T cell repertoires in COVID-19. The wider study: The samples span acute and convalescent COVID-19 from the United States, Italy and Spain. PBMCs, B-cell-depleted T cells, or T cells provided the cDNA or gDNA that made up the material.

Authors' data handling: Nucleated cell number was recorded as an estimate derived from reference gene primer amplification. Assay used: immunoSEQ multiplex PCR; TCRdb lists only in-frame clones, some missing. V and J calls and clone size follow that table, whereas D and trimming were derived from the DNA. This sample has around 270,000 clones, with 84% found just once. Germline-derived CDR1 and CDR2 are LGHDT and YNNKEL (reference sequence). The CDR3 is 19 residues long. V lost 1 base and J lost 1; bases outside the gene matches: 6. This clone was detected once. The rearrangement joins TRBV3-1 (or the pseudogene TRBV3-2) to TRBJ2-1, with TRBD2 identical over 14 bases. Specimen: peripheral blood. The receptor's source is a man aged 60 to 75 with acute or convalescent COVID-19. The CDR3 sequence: CASSQGLAGGLRSYNEQFF. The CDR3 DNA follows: TGTGCCAGCAGCCAAGGACTAGCGGGGGGGCTAAGGTCCTACAATGAGCAGTTCTTC.